This TCR beta chain was sequenced for a study of shared clonotypes between healthy human individuals (dated by TCRdb to 2020 to 2022). About the study as a whole: The cohort comprised a couple of women and a few men aged 18 to 49 years. To estimate repertoire size and how much clonotype sharing occurs between individuals, the study deeply sequenced the blood TCR repertoires of several healthy adults. To increase sequencing depth and limit assay-specific biases, different laboratories used diverse techniques to prepare libraries and sequence TCR repertoires. Each donor's leukapheresis produced roughly between about 0.8 and 8.9 billion PBMCs. Overall study results and their limits: Pairwise subsampling indicated that sequencing depth was expected to affect the degree of clonotype sharing among donors. Because the study included only a small number of donors, the genetic and exposure-history diversity represented was limited. Only blood was sampled, and tissue TCR repertoires likely differ from those in blood.

With respect to this clone: Its cognate antigen has yet to be identified. Base qualities are not recorded, but no much larger clone differs from it by a single base.

The CDR3 starts with the cysteine, ends with the phenylalanine, and has 15 residues. Just the 45-base CDR3 DNA is kept, in frame starting at base 1. The junction shows trimming of 8 bases on V and 0 bases on J, plus 14 bases between the germline ends. CDR1 and CDR2, per the germline V gene, are MDHEN and SYDVKM. Using the deep immunoSEQ assay, TCR CDR3 regions were amplified from genomic DNA by multiplex PCR. Genomic DNA extracted from each cell subset was distributed evenly over all wells of several immunoSEQ 96-well plates, and each plate served as one replicate. Each replicate PCR for unsorted PBMC received about 300 ng genomic DNA, equal to 25,000 to 30,000 T cell genomes. Unsorted PBMC genomic DNA was sequenced across ten immunoSEQ deep assay plates. The purified libraries were quantified using a Qubit 3.0 fluorometer, sized with a Bioanalyzer 2100, and then quantified again using the KAPA Library Quantification kit. A separate single-read 150-cycle Illumina NextSeq 550 flow cell was used to sequence each immunoSEQ 96-well plate. The study's processing was this. Because the immunoSEQ output held only junctional sequences and lacked quality scores, the filtering could not match the filtering applied to full-length reads. Sequences were annotated with PyIR, a Python wrapper for IgBLAST v1.9, using IMGT germline references to assign V/J genes and CDR3. Reads with weak V/J assignments (E-value above 1e-6), missing CDR3, stop codons, out-of-frame junctions, or ambiguous translated residues were removed. A V3J clonotype was defined by an identical inferred V gene, J gene, and CDR3 amino acid sequence. To compute the percentage overlap between repertoires, the number of shared unique clonotypes was divided by the size of the smaller repertoire. Richness of each repertoire was evaluated using RTK rarefaction, the Chao1 estimator, and Recon v2.1 estimates of unobserved clonotypes. Held by TCRdb, this immuneACCESS table contains in-frame sequences only and omits some clones. Under half of the omission traces to an unresolved V gene where checked; the cause of the rest is unknown. The V and J calls and clone size were taken over from that table, and D and trimming were inferred from the DNA. This sample holds 400,000 to 600,000 clones; about 76% were observed only once. The leading ten clones occupy around 14% of the sample.

The donors were healthy, HIV-negative adults with no recently reported acute infections or vaccinations. Every donor was a Caucasian adult living in Nashville, Tennessee, USA. For unsorted samples, roughly 86 million PBMCs were counted and genomic DNA was extracted with the QIAamp DNA Blood Mini kit. Blood was obtained by leukapheresis, after which PBMCs were separated by Ficoll-Histopaque density gradient centrifugation and cryopreserved in liquid nitrogen vapor phase. This sequence was found in a woman aged 40 to 49 in good health. Some clones in this sample may be carry-over from other donors' samples. The chain couples TRBV28 to TRBJ1-3, with TRBD1 as a weak D call on 6 bases. Sequencing input: PBMCs. The nucleotide sequence is TGTGCCAGCGTAGGGGGGGGGTACTCTGGAAACACCATATATTTT. The resulting protein is CASVGGGYSGNTIYF.